This T cell receptor (beta chain) was retrieved from a study of CD8+CD57+ T cells in acquired aplastic anemia (dated 2018 in TCRdb). In the study overall: DNA extracted from sorted CD4+ and CD8+ cells had a mean of roughly 3.3 ug, with a range of 0.2 to 27.4 ug. Healthy donor samples averaged approximately 9.8 million reads for CD4+ and roughly 12 million for CD8+ cells. Results the study describes overall, beyond this receptor: CD8+ Simpson's diversity did not differ significantly between patients and healthy controls (P=0.060). Roughly 30 CD8+ CDR3 sequences were shared between patients and controls but appeared highly expressed in patients and within their immunodominant clones.

On this clonotype: The clone's antigen remains unknown. Base qualities are not recorded, but no much larger clone differs from it by a single base.

Profiling of TCR beta VDJ combinations and CDR3 sequences used genomic DNA as the template. TCR repertoire sequencing was run on an Illumina HiSeq 2000. As for the authors' bioinformatics: Repertoires were assessed using TRBV/TRBJ rearrangement plots, CDR3 size and DJ length profiles, and Simpson's diversity index. The most abundant DNA sequence in the deep sequencing data was defined as the immunodominant clone. CDR3 amino acid sequences were screened for sharing across subjects and were compared with published repertoires and the VDJdb database. TCRdb reprocessing: public reads trimmed at Q25 with fastp, clones called with MiXCR, in-frame beta chains kept. Each CDR3 protein appears once, grouped with its most common genes and DNA. These V and J calls derive from TCRdb rather than the authors' analysis. In this sample the table shows 90,000 to 130,000 distinct CDR3 sequences, 51% of which occur a single time. 25% to 35% of the sample lies in the top ten.

In the study, sorted CD4+ and CD8+ blood T cells from patients with severe aplastic anemia and from healthy subjects underwent deep sequencing of TCR repertoires. Ficoll-Paque density gradient centrifugation was used to isolate peripheral blood mononuclear cells. Before DNA extraction, CD4+ and CD8+ T cells were sorted by FACS or by magnetic beads. Taken from cysteine to phenylalanine, the CDR3 has 15 residues. Only the CDR3 part of the read is kept: 45 bases, read in frame from the first base. For CDR1 and CDR2, the germline V gene (reference sequence) lists SEHNR and FQNEAQ. The V end gives up 5 bases and the J end 5 bases, leaving 8 bases in the junction not matched to a gene.

Specimen: sorted CD4+, CD8+, or CD8+CD57+ T cells (not recorded which) from PBMCs. The rearrangement combines TRBV7-9 with TRBJ1-4; 7 nucleotides in the junction match TRBD1. The origin of this receptor is a human donor in good health, serving as a control. The CDR3 in this case is CASSPRDSINEKLFF. The DNA is TGTGCCAGCAGCCCCCGGGACAGCATAAATGAAAAACTGTTTTTT. With all but the CDR3 taken from the reference TRBV7-9 and TRBJ1-4 genes, the full variable domain is: DTGVSQNPRHKITKRGQNVTFRCDPISEHNRLYWYRQTLGQGPEFLTYFQNEAQLEKSRLLSDRFSAERPKGSFSTLEIQRTEQGDSAMYLCASSPRDSINEKLFFGSGTQLSVL.